This T cell receptor (beta chain) was recovered during a study of cytomegalovirus exposure and HLA in healthy donors. The wider study: Findings of an earlier analysis included roughly 110 million unique TCR beta sequences from 200 million or so T cells. An early release of data contained 75 million to 100 million unique TCRs, which came from HLA-typed donors.

V lost 2 bases and J 2 bases, leaving 17 bases between the germline ends. CDR3 size: 17 residues. Germline V gene data show CDR1 as SGHTA and CDR2 as FQGNSA. As to this clone: The antigen is unknown.

Overall study results and limits: The only immune exposure information that was available was CMV serostatus.

13 Jbeta primers and 60 Vbeta primers were used for the PCR. Sequenced by immunoSEQ multiplex PCR; TCRdb stores in-frame clones only, minus some. The table lists tens of thousands of clones, roughly two thirds of them singletons. The chain joins TRBV7-2 to TRBJ2-3, with D hard to call. The specimen sequenced was PBMCs. The receptor was isolated from a man in his forties in good health and CMV-seropositive. Here the CDR3 reads CASSLISYSLITDTQYF. The CDR3 DNA sequence: TGTGCCAGCAGCTTAATTTCGTACTCCCTTATCACAGATACGCAGTATTTT.